This T cell receptor (beta chain) was captured by sequencing in a study of blood T cell repertoires in COVID-19. The wider study: The cDNA or gDNA used as material had been derived from T cells, B-cell-depleted T cells, or PBMCs.

Cohort 3 donors were reported recovered after two negative PCRs, clearance, or symptom resolution. Clones were read by immunoSEQ multiplex PCR, and TCRdb kept only the in-frame ones, dropping some. The repertoire has 150,000 to 200,000 clones, roughly 84% of them found once; the top ten carry over 10%. The CDR3 totals 14 residues. CDR1 is SGHTA, CDR2 FQGNSA, per germline. V shed 4 bases and J shed 5 bases, with 14 bases lying between them. The chain is built from TRBV7-2 and TRBJ1-1; weak D call: TRBD1 (5 bases). Material: PBMCs or T cells enriched from blood (not recorded which). The origin of this receptor is a woman aged 55-70 years who had recovered from COVID-19. Written as DNA, the CDR3 is TGTGCCAGCAGCTCAAAGCTACAGGAGACTGAAGCTTTCTTT. Its translation: CASSSKLQETEAFF. Full variable domain (outside the CDR3, taken from reference TRBV7-2 and TRBJ1-1): GAGVSQSPSNKVTEKGKDVELRCDPISGHTALYWYRQSLGQGLEFLIYFQGNSAPDKSGLPSDRFSAERTGGSVSTLTIQRTQQEDSAVYLCASSSKLQETEAFFGQGTRLTVV.